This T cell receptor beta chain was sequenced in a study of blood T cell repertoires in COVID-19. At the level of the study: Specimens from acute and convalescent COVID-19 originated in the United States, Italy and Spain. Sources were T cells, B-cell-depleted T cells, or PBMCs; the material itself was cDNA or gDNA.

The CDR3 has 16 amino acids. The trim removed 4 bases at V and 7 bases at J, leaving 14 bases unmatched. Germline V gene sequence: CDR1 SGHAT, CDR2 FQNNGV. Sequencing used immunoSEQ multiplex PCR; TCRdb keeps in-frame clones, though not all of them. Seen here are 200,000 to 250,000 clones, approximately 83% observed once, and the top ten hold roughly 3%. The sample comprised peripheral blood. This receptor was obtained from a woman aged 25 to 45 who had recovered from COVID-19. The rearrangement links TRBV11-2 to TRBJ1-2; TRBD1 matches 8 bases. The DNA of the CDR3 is TGTGCCAGCAGCTCCCCAAGGAGCAGGGGGCTGGGTGGCTACACCTTC. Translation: CASSSPRSRGLGGYTF.